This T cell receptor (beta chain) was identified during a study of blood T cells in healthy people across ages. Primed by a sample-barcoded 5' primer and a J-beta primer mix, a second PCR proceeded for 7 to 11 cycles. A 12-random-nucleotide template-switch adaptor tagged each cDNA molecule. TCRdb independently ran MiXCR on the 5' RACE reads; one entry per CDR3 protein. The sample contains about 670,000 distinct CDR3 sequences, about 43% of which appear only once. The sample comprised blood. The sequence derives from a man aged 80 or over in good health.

CDR3 loop: CASSQAGGEKLFF. CDR3 coding DNA: TGTGCCAGCAGCCAAGCGGGTGGTGAAAAACTGTTTTTT. The rearrangement links TRBV4-2 to TRBJ1-4; D is ambiguous. This CDR3 contains 13 residues. The V and J ends lost 1 base and 7 bases respectively, with 7 bases between them. Germline V gives CDR1 LGHNA, CDR2 YNFKEQ.